The clone carrying this T cell receptor beta chain was picked up many times. Its antigen remains unknown. The data belong to a study of breast tumors, draining lymph nodes, adjacent tissues. General study findings and limits: Compared with lymph nodes, tumors were less diverse; compared with nontumor tissue, more. Data only fit, rather than demonstrated, lymph node origin of most tumor T cells. Data fit most tumor T cells coming from lymph node, expanding in tumor.

The lymph nodes were axillary draining lymph nodes from breast cancer patients. After removal of 4 bases from V and 6 bases from J, the junction contained 7 bases not matched to a gene. The length of the CDR3 is 15 residues. Germline V gene sequence: CDR1 LNHDA, CDR2 SQIVND (reference sequence). TCRdb recomputed calls from the multiplex PCR reads with MiXCR, one row per CDR3 protein. The sample holds 270,000 or so distinct CDR3 sequences; 30% to 35% are singletons and the top ten take about 1.2%. This TCR was recovered from a female donor with breast cancer. Some clones in this sample may be carry-over from other donors' samples. The genes are TRBV19 and TRBJ1-4; 8 bases are shared with TRBD1. The sample taken for sequencing was axillary lymph node tissue. The CDR3 DNA is TGTGCCAGTAGTACAGGGGGCATGAGGGATGAAAAACTGTTTTTT. It codes for CASSTGGMRDEKLFF.